Sequencing of this T cell receptor (beta chain) was carried out in a study of T cell responses to AZD1222 COVID-19 vaccine (dated by TCRdb to about 2021). Context from the whole study: TCR sequencing covered approximately 230 trial participants: about 210 given two doses of AZD1222 and approximately 26 given two doses of MenACWY control vaccine. Trial participants were enrolled by age into subgroups of 18-55, 56-69 and 70-plus years, and around 150, 28 and 57 TCR-sequenced participants, respectively, were included in these subgroups.

Overall results and qualifications from the work: No day 14 peak-response samples were available, so repertoires were characterized only after the peak T cell response. The vaccine-associated CD4 TCRs covered the entire spike protein, and the dominant responses fell in regions 160-218 and 743-854. Reportedly, almost half of the unique spike-specific TCRs recognized epitopes lying outside the regions that are mutated in the B.1.351 and B.1.1.7 variants. Only 5 to 7 AZD1222 recipients were SARS-CoV-2 seropositive at baseline, limiting conclusions about previously exposed vaccinees. Participants were mostly white British and included more females than males, and it was suggested by the authors that clonal diversity may have been underestimated. The 56-69-year group was small, and its depth increase did not reach significance, likely because of low power. A significant rise in spike-specific TCR breadth and depth was observed after two AZD1222 doses relative to day 0 and relative to MenACWY recipients.

A remark on this clone: The target of this receptor is not known. Base qualities were left out, and no much larger clone turns up one base away.

The time point label here, explained by the study, means: about 28 days (+/-7) after the second vaccine dose. AZD1222 recipients with second doses at about 4 weeks or about 12 weeks were pooled, because spike-specific TCR depth and breadth did not differ between schedules. Vaccinee samples were obtained from the UK trials COV001 and COV002, which included a single-blind randomized controlled phase 2/3 trial of AZD1222 (ChAdOx1 nCoV-19) in healthy adults. For TCRbeta chain sequencing, PBMC samples from trial participants were taken at day 0 and at day 28 after the second dose. The CDR3 numbers 19 residues from cysteine through phenylalanine. Just the 57-base CDR3 DNA is kept, in frame starting at base 1. CDR1 ENHRY and CDR2 SYGVKD are derived from the germline V gene. V loses 11 bases of germline sequence and J loses 3 bases, and the interval between the two ends is 32 bases. The CDR3 regions of human TCRbeta chains were subjected to immunosequencing. Per the source publication's procedure: Repertoire TCRs were checked for matches against a reference library of SARS-CoV-2-specific TCRs that had been generated using the MIRA antigen-specificity platform. Breadth was defined as the fraction of unique TCRs that were SARS-CoV-2-associated, and depth was defined as the fraction of total T cells that were SARS-CoV-2-associated. Each spike-specific TCR was assigned to its reactive spike region and to a CD4 or CD8 class using the MIRA data. Log10-transformed breadth and depth values were compared by one-way ANOVA with Sidak's multiple comparisons tests. TCRdb re-hosts the immuneACCESS table, in-frame sequences only. Its copies lack some clones; in the studies checked, an unresolved V gene accounts for under half of them, and the cause for the rest is not known. V and J calls plus clone size are reproduced from that table; the DNA served to infer D and trimming. For this sample the table gives about 94,000 clones, of which around 85% were detected only once. The ten largest clones take up roughly 4.3% of the sample.

The material was peripheral blood, obtained 28 days after the second AZD1222 dose. This chain joins TRBV10-3 to TRBJ2-1; the D call is possibly TRBD1 or TRBD2, each sharing 5 bases. The clonotype was recovered from an adult who received the AZD1222 COVID-19 vaccine. Read as DNA, the sequence is TGTGCCCATGGGGGTAGGGCTAGCTCCCCCCCGTTCCACTACAATGAGCAGTTCTTC. The translation is CAHGGRASSPPFHYNEQFF.